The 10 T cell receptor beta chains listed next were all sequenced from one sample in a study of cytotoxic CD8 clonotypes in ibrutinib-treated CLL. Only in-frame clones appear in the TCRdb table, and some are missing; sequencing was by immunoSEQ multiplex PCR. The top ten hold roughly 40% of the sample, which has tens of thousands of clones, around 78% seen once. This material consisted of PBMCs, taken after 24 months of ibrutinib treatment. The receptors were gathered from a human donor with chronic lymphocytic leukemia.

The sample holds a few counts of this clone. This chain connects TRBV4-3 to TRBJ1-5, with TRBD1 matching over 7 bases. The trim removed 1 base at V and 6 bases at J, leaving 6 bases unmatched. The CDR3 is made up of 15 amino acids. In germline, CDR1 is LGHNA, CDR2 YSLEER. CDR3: CASSQAFQGGQPQHF. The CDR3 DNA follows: TGCGCCAGCAGCCAAGCTTTTCAGGGGGGTCAGCCCCAGCATTTT.

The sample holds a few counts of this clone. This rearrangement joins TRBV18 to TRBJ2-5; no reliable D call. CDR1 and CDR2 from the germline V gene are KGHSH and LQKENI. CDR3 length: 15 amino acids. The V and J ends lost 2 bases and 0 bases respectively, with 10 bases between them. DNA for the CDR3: TGTGCCAGCTCACCAAGGCCCCCAGACCAAGAGACCCAGTACTTC. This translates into CASSPRPPDQETQYF.

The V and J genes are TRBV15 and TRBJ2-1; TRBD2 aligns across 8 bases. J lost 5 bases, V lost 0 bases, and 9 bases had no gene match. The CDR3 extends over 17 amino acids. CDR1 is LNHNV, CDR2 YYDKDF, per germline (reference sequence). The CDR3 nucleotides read TGTGCCACCAGCAGAGATTTTGCGAGCGGGAGTAACAATGAGCAGTTCTTC. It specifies CATSRDFASGSNNEQFF.

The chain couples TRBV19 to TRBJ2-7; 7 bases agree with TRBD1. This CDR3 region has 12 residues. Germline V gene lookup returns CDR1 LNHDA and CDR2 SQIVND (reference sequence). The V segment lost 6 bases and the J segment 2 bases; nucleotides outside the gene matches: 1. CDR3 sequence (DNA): TGTGCCAGTAGAGGGACAGCCTACGAGCAGTACTTC. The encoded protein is CASRGTAYEQYF.

The CDR3: CASSPRDRGRETGELFF. DNA for the CDR3: TGTGCCAGCTCACCCCGGGACAGGGGGAGAGAGACCGGGGAGCTGTTTTTT. The V and J genes are TRBV18 and TRBJ2-2; TRBD1 matches at 11 bases. The CDR3 extends over 17 amino acids. Trimming at V came to 3 bases and at J to 5 bases, leaving 8 bases not matched to a gene. The germline gives CDR1 KGHSH, CDR2 LQKENI.

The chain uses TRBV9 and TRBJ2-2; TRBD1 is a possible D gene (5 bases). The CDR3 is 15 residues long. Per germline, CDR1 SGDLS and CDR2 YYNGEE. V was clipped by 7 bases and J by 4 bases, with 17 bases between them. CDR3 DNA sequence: TGTGCCAGCTCGAGACAGACCACGAGCACCGGGGAGCTGTTTTTT. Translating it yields CASSRQTTSTGELFF.

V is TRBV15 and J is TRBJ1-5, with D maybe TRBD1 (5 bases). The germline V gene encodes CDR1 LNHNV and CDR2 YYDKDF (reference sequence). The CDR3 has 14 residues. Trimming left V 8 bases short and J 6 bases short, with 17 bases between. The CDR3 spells CATAEGLERQPQHF. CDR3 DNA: TGTGCCACCGCGGAGGGACTGGAACGTCAGCCCCAGCATTTT.

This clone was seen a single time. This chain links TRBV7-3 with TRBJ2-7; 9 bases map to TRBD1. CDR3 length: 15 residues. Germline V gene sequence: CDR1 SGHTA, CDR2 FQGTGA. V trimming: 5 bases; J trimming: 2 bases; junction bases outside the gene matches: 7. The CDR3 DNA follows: TGTGCCAGCAGCCGACAGGGGGGTGGAACCTACGAGCAGTACTTC. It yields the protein CASSRQGGGTYEQYF.

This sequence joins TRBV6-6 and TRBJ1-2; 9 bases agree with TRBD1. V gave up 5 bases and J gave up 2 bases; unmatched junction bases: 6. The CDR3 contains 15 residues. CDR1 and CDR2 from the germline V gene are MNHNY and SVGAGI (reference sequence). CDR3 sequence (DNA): TGTGCCAGCAGTACCCGGGACAGGGCGAACTATGGCTACACCTTC. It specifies CASSTRDRANYGYTF.

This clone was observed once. This CDR3 is CASSVGIDGTLAKNIQYF. CDR3 sequence (DNA): TGTGCCAGCAGCGTAGGAATCGATGGCACCCTAGCCAAAAACATTCAGTACTTC. The chain recombines TRBV9 with TRBJ2-4; D not certain. The germline V and J ends were trimmed by 0 bases and 0 bases, with 16 bases remaining between them. Germline V gene lookup returns CDR1 SGDLS and CDR2 YYNGEE. This CDR3 has 18 amino acids.